The following is a T cell receptor (beta chain) sequence with its context. Its antigen target is currently unknown. Base-call qualities are not available, and no considerably larger clone is one nucleotide away. Libraries were prepared through 5' RACE. TCRdb lists the instrument as Illumina HiSeq 2500. A second PCR of roughly 7 to 11 cycles was performed with a sample-barcoded 5' primer and a J-beta primer mix. Each TCR beta cDNA molecule received a unique molecular identifier from a template-switch 5' adaptor carrying 12 random nucleotides. Each sample yielded at least 2.5 million CDR3-containing paired-end reads. The Mint cDNA synthesis kit, primed by a TRBC-specific oligonucleotide, was used to synthesize first-strand cDNA from all RNA. All cDNA was treated with uracil-DNA glycosylase and then went through a first 18-cycle PCR with the universal primers M1SS and BC2_uni_R. Per the authors' processing: For normalization, 1 million high-quality reads, each with a distinct molecular identifier, were randomly selected from each sample. Reads with shared molecular identifiers were discarded instead of being binned into consensus sequences. MiTCR, with a Q25 quality threshold and the strictest error-elimination algorithm, was used for CDR3 identification, clonotype clustering and error correction. A nonparametric unseen species model using Euler transformation provided a lower-bound estimate of total TCR beta diversity. Using fastp at Q25 and MiXCR, TCRdb reprocessed the public reads and kept productive beta chains. Duplicate CDR3 protein sequences are folded into a single record with the most common DNA and genes. These V and J calls derive from TCRdb rather than the authors' analysis. The sample table lists nearly 1 million distinct CDR3 sequences, roughly 47% of them with a count of one. About a fifth of the sample is in the top ten clones.

From the cysteine through the phenylalanine, the CDR3 covers 14 amino acids. Solely the CDR3 DNA is kept, with 42 bases framed from the first base. Relative to germline, V is missing 6 bases and J is missing 2 bases, with 7 bases of the junction outside any gene match. CDR1 and CDR2, per the germline V gene, are SGHTA and FQGNSA. These data originate in a study of blood T cells in healthy people across ages (dated by TCRdb to between 2015 and 2017). A note on the overall study: In model experiments, roughly one uniquely barcoded TCR beta cDNA molecule per two T cells was captured by template switching. Age-related changes in TCR beta repertoire diversity were measured in the study by deep sequencing normalized with unique cDNA molecular identifiers. The donors were split into four age groups: young (average about 16 years), middle-aged (39), aged (more than 55) and long-lived (under 85). To avoid experimental bias, donors of different ages were spread randomly across the sequencing lanes. The study analyzed two additional independent replicas of 1 million unique cDNA reads from the same blood draw for two donors, one aged 18 to 29 and one aged 80 or older.

General findings and caveats noted by the study authors: Compared with the aged group, the long-lived group had more naive CD4+ T cells, fewer expanded clones and increased TCR diversity, a pattern suggesting age selection. There was a strong correlation between observed TCR beta diversity and the percentage of naive T cells measured by flow cytometry. Total diversity estimates from one million sequenced T cells were considered lower bounds and underestimates. Donor CMV infection status was unknown, potentially confounding age-related changes in expanded clonotypes. Observed TCR beta diversity per million T cells fell roughly linearly with age, and a significant reduction was already apparent by age roughly 41. Conclusive comparison of naive and antigen-experienced compartments was prevented by the profiling of bulk unsorted PBMCs.

The donors were around 39 Caucasian individuals from Russia, aged roughly 6 to 95 years, who were systemically healthy. Each donor gave ten milliliters of peripheral blood, collected into EDTA-treated Vacutainer tubes. Ficoll-Paque density-gradient centrifugation was used to isolate PBMCs, with at least 7 million per sample. Trizol reagent was used to extract total RNA from the PBMCs, yielding at least 6 micrograms per sample. For every donor, flow cytometry on a PBMC aliquot measured the percentage of naive CD45RAhigh/CD27high T cells. Sequencing was done on a sample of blood. The rearrangement joined TRBV7-2 to TRBJ2-7, with 7 bases matching TRBD1. This receptor was identified in a woman aged 60-75 years in good health. The CDR3 corresponds to CASSQGTATYEQYF. The DNA sequence reads TGTGCCAGCAGTCAAGGGACAGCTACCTACGAGCAGTACTTC.